The 7 T cell receptor beta chains below were found in one sample sequenced in a study of blood T cell repertoires in COVID-19. The protocol was immunoSEQ multiplex PCR, while the TCRdb copy is restricted to in-frame clones and leaves out a portion. Among roughly 290,000 clones listed, approximately 86% were seen once. Sequencing was done on a sample of peripheral blood. These receptors came from a woman between 45 and 65 years old with active or convalescent COVID-19.

The rearrangement links TRBV9 to TRBJ2-1; TRBD2 matches at 7 bases. The CDR3 has 15 amino acids. V shed 0 bases, J shed 4 bases, and the junction held 4 bases outside the gene matches. From germline, CDR1 is SGDLS and CDR2 YYNGEE. The CDR3 DNA sequence: TGTGCCAGCAGCGTAGCAGGACTAGGGTACAATGAGCAGTTCTTC. Translating gives CASSVAGLGYNEQFF.

The V gene is TRBV2, the J gene TRBJ1-4; no firm D call. This CDR3 is built from 13 residues. From germline, CDR1 is SNHLY and CDR2 FYNNEI. V shed 4 bases and J shed 7 bases, with 10 bases lying between them. The CDR3: CASSVSTGEKLFF. The CDR3, as DNA: TGTGCCAGCAGTGTATCTACCGGTGAAAAACTGTTTTTT.

V gene TRBV25-1 combines with J gene TRBJ2-3; TRBD2 aligns across 7 bases. Unmatched junction bases numbered 3, after V lost 5 bases and J lost 4 bases. This CDR3 has 13 amino acids. Germline lookup yields CDR1 MGHDK and CDR2 SYGVNS. CDR3: CASSPLAADTQYF. Here the CDR3 DNA reads TGTGCCAGCAGTCCTCTAGCGGCAGATACGCAGTATTTT.

The rearrangement joins TRBV5-1 to TRBJ1-4, with 8 bases fitting TRBD1. J gave up 8 bases and V 3 bases, and 12 bases lay outside the gene matches. Germline values: CDR1 SGHRS, CDR2 YFSETQ. The CDR3 runs to 16 residues. Here the CDR3 DNA reads TGCGCCAGCAGCTCCCTTCCCCCAGGGGGCGGCGAAAAACTGTTTTTT. Amino acids: CASSSLPPGGGEKLFF. Filled out from reference TRBV5-1 and TRBJ1-4, the complete variable domain reads KAGVTQTPRYLIKTRGQQVTLSCSPISGHRSVSWYQQTPGQGLQFLFEYFSETQRNKGNFPGRFSGRQFSNSRSEMNVSTLELGDSALYLCASSSLPPGGGEKLFFGSGTQLSVL.

The chain links TRBV5-1 to TRBJ1-4; D may be TRBD1 (5 bases). Germline values: CDR1 SGHRS, CDR2 YFSETQ. V lost 1 base to trimming and J lost 6 bases, with 10 bases between them. The CDR3 covers 14 residues. The CDR3 spells CASSLQGRDEKLFF. The CDR3 nucleotides are TGCGCCAGCAGCTTGCAGGGTAGGGATGAAAAACTGTTTTTT. Supplemented by reference TRBV5-1 and TRBJ1-4, the full variable domain reads KAGVTQTPRYLIKTRGQQVTLSCSPISGHRSVSWYQQTPGQGLQFLFEYFSETQRNKGNFPGRFSGRQFSNSRSEMNVSTLELGDSALYLCASSLQGRDEKLFFGSGTQLSVL.

The chain has TRBV7-8 and TRBJ1-4; 9 nucleotides align to TRBD1. V dropped 5 bases and J dropped 8; count of bases not matched to a gene: 6. CDR1 and CDR2 (germline): SGHVS, FQNEAQ. The CDR3 length is 14 residues. The CDR3 bases are TGTGCCAGCAGCAAACAGGGGGCCGTGGAAAAACTGTTTTTT. It codes for CASSKQGAVEKLFF.

This clone came up once. The V and J genes are TRBV7-2 and TRBJ2-4; no reliable D call. Germline V gene sequence: CDR1 SGHTA, CDR2 FQGNSA. The CDR3 runs 14 residues. Trimming pared 1 base from V and 0 bases from J, leaving 4 bases between. Written as DNA, the CDR3 is TGTGCCAGCAGCTTAGTAGTAGCCAAAAACATTCAGTACTTC. Protein sequence: CASSLVVAKNIQYF. The variable domain in full, completed from reference TRBV7-2 and TRBJ2-4, reads GAGVSQSPSNKVTEKGKDVELRCDPISGHTALYWYRQSLGQGLEFLIYFQGNSAPDKSGLPSDRFSAERTGGSVSTLTIQRTQQEDSAVYLCASSLVVAKNIQYFGAGTRLSVL.